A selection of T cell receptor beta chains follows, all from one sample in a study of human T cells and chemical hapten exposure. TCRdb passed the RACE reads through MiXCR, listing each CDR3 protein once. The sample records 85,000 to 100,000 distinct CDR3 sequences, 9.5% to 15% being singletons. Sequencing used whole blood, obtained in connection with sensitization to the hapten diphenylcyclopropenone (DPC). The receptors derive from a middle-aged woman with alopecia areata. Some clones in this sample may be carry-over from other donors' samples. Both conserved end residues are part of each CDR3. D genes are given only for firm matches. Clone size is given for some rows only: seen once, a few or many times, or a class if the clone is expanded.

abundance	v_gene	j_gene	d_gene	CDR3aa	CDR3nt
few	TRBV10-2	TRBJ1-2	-	CASSEYEGWAYGYTF	TGCGCCAGCAGTGAGTACGAAGGGTGGGCCTATGGCTACACCTTC
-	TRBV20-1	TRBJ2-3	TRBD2	CSARRGLAGTDTQYF	TGCAGTGCTAGGCGGGGGCTAGCGGGAACAGATACGCAGTATTTT
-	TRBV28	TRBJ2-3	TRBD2	CASFASGSTDTQYF	TGTGCCAGCTTTGCTAGCGGGAGCACAGATACGCAGTATTTT
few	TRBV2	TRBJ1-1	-	CASSVDGGDTEAFF	TGTGCCAGCAGTGTGGACGGAGGGGACACTGAAGCTTTCTTT
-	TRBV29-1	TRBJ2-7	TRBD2	CSAGTSGRYEQYF	TGCAGCGCCGGGACTAGCGGGAGGTACGAGCAGTACTTC
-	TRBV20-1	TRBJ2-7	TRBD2	CSARKLAESYEQYF	TGCAGTGCTAGAAAACTAGCGGAGTCTTACGAGCAGTACTTC
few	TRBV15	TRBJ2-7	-	CATSRGGGPGFYEQYF	TGTGCCACCAGCAGAGGGGGAGGCCCGGGATTCTACGAGCAGTACTTC
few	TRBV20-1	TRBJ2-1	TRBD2	CSATGNSGRVNEQFF	TGCAGTGCTACCGGAAATAGCGGGAGGGTTAATGAGCAGTTCTTC
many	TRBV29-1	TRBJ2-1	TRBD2	CSVREVTDEQFF	TGCAGCGTACGGGAGGTCACCGATGAGCAGTTCTTC
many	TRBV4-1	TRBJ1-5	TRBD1	CASSQVGQGDQPQHF	TGCGCCAGCAGCCAAGTAGGACAGGGTGATCAGCCCCAGCATTTT
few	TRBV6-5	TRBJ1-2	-	CASSPGQLYGYTF	TGTGCCAGCAGTCCCGGACAGCTCTATGGCTACACCTTC
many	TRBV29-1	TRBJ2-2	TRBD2	CSVRGLANTGELFF	TGCAGCGTTCGGGGACTAGCGAACACCGGGGAGCTGTTTTTT
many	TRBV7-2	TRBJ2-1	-	CASSLSSGRNEQFF	TGTGCCAGCAGCTTGTCTAGTGGGAGAAATGAGCAGTTCTTC
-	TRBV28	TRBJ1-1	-	CASTPRTSRAFF	TGTGCCAGCACCCCTCGGACTTCTAGGGCTTTCTTT
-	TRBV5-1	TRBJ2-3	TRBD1	CASTRLPGQITDTQYF	TGCGCCAGTACCAGGCTTCCGGGACAGATCACAGATACGCAGTATTTT
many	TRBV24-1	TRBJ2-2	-	CATSGASDGELFF	TGTGCCACCAGCGGGGCTTCGGACGGGGAGCTGTTTTTT
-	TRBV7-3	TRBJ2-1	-	CASSLTMSEQFF	TGTGCCAGCAGCTTAACTATGAGTGAGCAGTTCTTC